The 2 T cell receptor beta chains below were found in one sample sequenced in a study of beta chain features in type 1 diabetes. The study, taken as a whole, reports: For Type 1 diabetes patients, all four CD4+ subsets carried TCRB CDR3s that were moderately but significantly shorter.

Their antigens are not known. What was sequenced were expressed TCRB transcripts, since all of the isolated RNA had been reverse transcribed. Libraries were prepared by immunoSEQ multiplex PCR; TCRdb keeps only in-frame clonotypes and omits some of them. This table has around 690,000 clones, roughly 12% appearing once. Sequencing was done on a sample of naive CD4+ T cells from blood. Receptors originate from a young man with type 1 diabetes.

The J gene is TRBJ1-1, the V gene TRBV5-1; perhaps TRBD1 as D (6 bases). Trimming took off 6 bases at V and 4 bases at J, with 28 bases between the two ends. The CDR3 covers 18 residues. Germline CDR1 is SGHRS and CDR2 is YFSETQ. The CDR3 here is CASTPFQGPKGIGTEAFF. CDR3 nucleotide sequence: TGCGCCAGCACTCCTTTTCAGGGGCCTAAGGGGATTGGCACTGAAGCTTTCTTT.

The CDR3: CASSVGATGSSETQYF. CDR3 nucleotides: TGTGCCAGCAGCGTAGGAGCGACGGGTTCAAGCGAGACCCAGTACTTC. The chain is built from TRBV9 and TRBJ2-5, with unresolved D. V lost 0 bases, J lost 5 bases, and 17 bases lay in between. This CDR3 is 16 amino acids long. Germline CDR1 reads SGDLS; CDR2 reads YYNGEE.